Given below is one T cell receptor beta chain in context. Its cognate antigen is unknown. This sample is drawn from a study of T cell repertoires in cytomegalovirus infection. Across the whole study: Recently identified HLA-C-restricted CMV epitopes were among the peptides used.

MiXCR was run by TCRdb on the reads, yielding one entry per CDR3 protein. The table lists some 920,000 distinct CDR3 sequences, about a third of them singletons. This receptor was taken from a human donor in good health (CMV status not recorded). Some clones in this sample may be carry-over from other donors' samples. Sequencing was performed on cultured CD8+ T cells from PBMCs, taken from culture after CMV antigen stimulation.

The CDR3 coding sequence is TGTGCCATCAGTGACCGTAATGCACAGACGAACAATGAGCAGTTCTTC. Protein: CAISDRNAQTNNEQFF. This sequence joins TRBV10-3 and TRBJ2-1; D not certain. CDR3 length: 16 amino acids. Trimming removed 3 bases at V and 5 bases at J, with 17 bases between. Germline V CDR1 and CDR2: ENHRY, SYGVKD.